The 32 T cell receptor beta chains below all came from one sample that was sequenced in a study of PD-L1 blockade in urothelial cancer. Measured with immunoSEQ multiplex PCR; TCRdb has only the in-frame clones, and not every one. The sample shows around 40,000 clones, about 88% of them seen only once. The time point here: peripheral blood 6 weeks after treatment start. This specimen was PBMCs, taken around atezolizumab (anti-PD-L1) treatment. The receptors originated from a man in his 70s with urothelial cancer.

The chain links TRBV27 to TRBJ1-5; D unresolved. The CDR3 spans 13 residues. Trimming stripped 6 bases from V and 2 bases from J, with 8 bases between. Germline CDR1 is MNHEY and CDR2 is SMNVEV (reference sequence). CDR3 protein: CASSDNRNQPQHF. For the CDR3, the DNA is TGTGCCAGCAGCGACAATCGCAATCAGCCCCAGCATTTT.

The chain is built from TRBV19 and TRBJ2-7; 8 bases align to TRBD1. Germline-derived CDR1 and CDR2 are LNHDA and SQIVND (reference sequence). V shed 6 bases and J 3 bases; nucleotides not matched to a gene: 7. The CDR3 sequence is 14 residues long. In DNA, the CDR3 is TGTGCCAGTAGCCCTACCGGGACAGGCTACGAGCAGTACTTC. Protein product: CASSPTGTGYEQYF.

This sequence joins TRBV7-9 and TRBJ1-1, with D possibly matching TRBD1 (5 bases). The CDR3 runs 12 residues. Trimming cost V 5 bases and J 8 bases, with 12 bases left between them. Germline assignment: CDR1 SEHNR and CDR2 FQNEAQ (reference sequence). The CDR3 here is CASSRTSGEAFF. Here the CDR3 DNA reads TGTGCCAGCAGCCGCACTTCAGGGGAAGCTTTCTTT.

CDR3 protein: CASSRDFYRGYTF. The CDR3 nucleotides read TGTGCCAGCAGTCGGGACTTTTATCGGGGCTACACCTTC. The rearrangement uses TRBV2 and TRBJ1-2; tentatively, D is TRBD1 (5 bases). V lost 5 bases, J lost 8 bases, and 15 bases lay in between. From germline, CDR1 is SNHLY and CDR2 FYNNEI. This CDR3 is 13 amino acids long.

CDR3 in amino acids: CASLQAGNSYEQYF. The CDR3 nucleotides read TGTGCCAGCCTTCAAGCGGGAAACTCCTACGAGCAGTACTTC. The chain employs TRBV28 and TRBJ2-7; 7 positions match TRBD2. The CDR3 runs to 14 residues. V dropped 8 bases and J dropped 0; count of bases not matched to a gene: 7. Germline V CDR1 and CDR2: MDHEN, SYDVKM.

As DNA, the CDR3 is TGTGCCAGCAGCCAAGATGAGCTGGGCGACAGCACAGATACGCAGTATTTT. Translated: CASSQDELGDSTDTQYF. V is TRBV4-2 and J is TRBJ2-3, with unresolved D. This CDR3 is built from 17 residues. Germline V gives CDR1 LGHNA, CDR2 YNFKEQ. Trimming took off 0 bases at V and 0 bases at J, with 13 bases between the two ends.

The chain combines TRBV19 with TRBJ2-5; 8 bases fit TRBD2. The CDR3 totals 15 residues. Per the germline V gene, CDR1 is LNHDA and CDR2 is SQIVND (reference sequence). V shed 1 base, J shed 2 bases, and the junction held 3 bases outside the gene matches. In DNA, the CDR3 is TGTGCCAGTAGTATAGGGGTAGCGGGACAAGAGACCCAGTACTTC. Its protein product is CASSIGVAGQETQYF.

The chain joins TRBV27 to TRBJ2-1; TRBD2 agrees at 13 bases. The V gene end was trimmed by 2 bases and the J gene end by 1 base; junction bases not matched to a gene: 11. The length of the CDR3 is 20 residues. The germline V gene encodes CDR1 MNHEY and CDR2 SMNVEV (reference sequence). CDR3 DNA: TGTGCCAGCAGTTTAAGGGGGACTAGCGGGACCGGGAGGTCCTACAATGAGCAGTTCTTC. Translating it yields CASSLRGTSGTGRSYNEQFF.

The chain uses TRBV7-3 and TRBJ2-1; possibly TRBD2 for D (6 bases). This CDR3 is 15 amino acids long. Looked up from germline, CDR1 is SGHTA and CDR2 is FQGTGA. Trimming took 1 base from V and 8 from J, leaving 15 bases between them. The CDR3 reads CASSLSGLSPDEQFF. The DNA for the CDR3 is TGTGCCAGCAGCTTAAGTGGACTAAGTCCCGATGAGCAGTTCTTC.

J is TRBJ2-3 and V is TRBV5-1; the D gene is possibly TRBD1 (6 bases). The length of the CDR3 is 12 residues. The V end lost 8 bases, the J end lost 1 base, and 8 bases lay between the germline ends. Germline V gives CDR1 SGHRS, CDR2 YFSETQ. DNA for the CDR3: TGCGCCAGTCGACAGGGCACAGATACGCAGTATTTT. This codes for CASRQGTDTQYF.

This sequence joins TRBV28 and TRBJ1-5, with a tentative D call TRBD1 (5 bases). This CDR3 region has 15 residues. Germline CDR1 MDHEN, CDR2 SYDVKM. V was trimmed by 5 bases and J by 2 bases, leaving 13 bases between them. CDR3 DNA: TGTGCCAGCAGTCTCAGGGTCCTGGGCAATCAGCCCCAGCATTTT. Translating it yields CASSLRVLGNQPQHF.

The table lists this clone with a count of one. This sequence joins TRBV19 and TRBJ2-1; TRBD2 aligns across 13 bases. CDR3 size: 18 residues. Germline-derived CDR1 and CDR2 are LNHDA and SQIVND (reference sequence). The ends lost 0 bases at V and 6 bases at J; junction bases unmatched: 8. For the CDR3, the DNA is TGTGCCAGTAGTATAGAGAGGGGACTAGCGGGGCGGGTCAATGAGCAGTTCTTC. This codes for CASSIERGLAGRVNEQFF.

The genes are TRBV4-1 and TRBJ2-4; 10 positions match TRBD2. The ends lost 4 bases at V and 3 bases at J; junction bases unmatched: 9. The germline V gene has CDR1 MGHRA and CDR2 YSYEKL. The CDR3 is 17 amino acids. CDR3 region: CASSPQGLAAIKNIQYF. The CDR3 region has the DNA TGCGCCAGCAGCCCTCAAGGACTAGCGGCTATCAAAAACATTCAGTACTTC.

The CDR3, as DNA: TGCAGCGTTGGGGGGACTAGCGGGAGGTACACAGATACGCAGTATTTT. This gives the protein CSVGGTSGRYTDTQYF. V usage is TRBV29-1 and J usage is TRBJ2-3; 15 bases agree with TRBD2. V was clipped by 4 bases and J by 2 bases; unmatched bases: 4. Germline V gene data show CDR1 as SQVTM and CDR2 as ANQGSEA. CDR3 length: 16 residues.

In this sample, this clone turned up once. CDR3 sequence reads: CASRGGNYGYTF. The CDR3 nucleotides read TGTGCCAGCAGGGGAGGAAACTATGGCTACACCTTC. This chain joins TRBV2 and TRBJ1-2; D is unresolved. V lost 6 bases and J lost 2, with 7 bases in between. Germline V gives CDR1 SNHLY, CDR2 FYNNEI. CDR3 size: 12 residues.

This clone was seen only once. The rearrangement uses TRBV5-1 and TRBJ1-2, with D possibly being TRBD1 (5 bases). V lost 1 base to trimming and J lost 3 bases, with 19 bases between them. The V gene's germline CDR1 is SGHRS and CDR2 YFSETQ. The CDR3 is made up of 17 amino acids. The CDR3 sequence is CASSLTFSTGDDYGYTF. The CDR3, as DNA: TGCGCCAGCAGCTTGACTTTTTCTACGGGGGACGACTATGGCTACACCTTC.

This rearrangement joins TRBV7-2 to TRBJ2-1; 7 nucleotides align to TRBD2. Trimming removed 4 bases from V and 10 bases from J; junction bases left unmatched: 4. Germline CDR1 and CDR2: SGHTA and FQGNSA. CDR3 length: 12 residues. CDR3 in amino acids: CASSSTSVEQFF. The CDR3 DNA sequence: TGTGCCAGCAGCTCCACTAGCGTCGAGCAGTTCTTC.

The table lists this clone with a count of one. V is TRBV27 and J is TRBJ1-5; 7 bases line up with TRBD1. CDR1 is MNHEY and CDR2 is SMNVEV in the germline V gene (reference sequence). Trimming removed 5 bases from V and 3 bases from J; junction bases left unmatched: 7. The CDR3 is 15 residues long. The CDR3 here is CASSQLTGINQPQHF. In DNA form, the CDR3 reads TGTGCCAGCAGTCAGTTGACAGGGATCAATCAGCCCCAGCATTTT.

This rearrangement joins TRBV2 to TRBJ2-1, with a possible D match to TRBD2 (5 bases). The CDR3 is made up of 13 amino acids. Germline V gives CDR1 SNHLY, CDR2 FYNNEI. Between the trimmed V and J ends, which lost 1 base and 6 bases, there was a span of 7 bases. The CDR3 sequence is CASSEGRANEQFF. The CDR3 DNA is TGTGCCAGCAGTGAAGGGCGGGCCAATGAGCAGTTCTTC.

V usage is TRBV5-5 and J usage is TRBJ2-1; D is possibly TRBD1 (5 bases). The CDR3 is 12 amino acids. Germline CDR1 reads SGHKS; CDR2 reads YYEKEE (reference sequence). V was cut by 4 bases and J by 16 bases, with 18 bases left in between. The CDR3 DNA is TGTGCCAGCAGCCCCCTGGGGCAGAATCACTTCTTC. Translation gives CASSPLGQNHFF.

This sequence joins TRBV6-1 and TRBJ1-5; D ambiguous. V was clipped by 2 bases and J by 12 bases, with 17 bases between them. Germline CDR1 is MNHNS and CDR2 is SASEGT. The CDR3 covers 14 residues. CDR3 sequence: CASSEQADPGLQHF. CDR3 bases: TGTGCCAGCAGTGAACAAGCCGATCCTGGGCTCCAGCATTTT.

J is TRBJ2-5 and V is TRBV4-1; 9 bases agree with TRBD1. The CDR3 loop spans 16 amino acids. Trimming at V came to 1 base and at J to 5 bases, leaving 8 bases not matched to a gene. The germline gives CDR1 MGHRA, CDR2 YSYEKL. CDR3 amino acids: CASSQGPGQGHETQYF. In DNA form, the CDR3 reads TGCGCCAGCAGCCAAGGCCCGGGACAGGGACACGAGACCCAGTACTTC.

The rearrangement joins TRBV16 to TRBJ1-2; D unclear. The CDR3 runs to 11 residues. The V and J ends lost 4 bases and 8 bases respectively, with 8 bases between them. Germline CDR1 is KGHSY and CDR2 is FQNENV. In DNA, the CDR3 is TGTGCCAGCAGCCTCACGGGGGGCTACACCTTC. Translation: CASSLTGGYTF.

This rearrangement joins TRBV18 to TRBJ1-1; D gene ambiguous. This CDR3 region has 12 residues. V was trimmed by 1 base and J by 7 bases, leaving 7 bases between them. Germline values: CDR1 KGHSH, CDR2 LQKENI. This CDR3 is CASSPRDDEAFF. The CDR3 DNA reads as TGTGCCAGCTCACCACGCGATGATGAAGCTTTCTTT.

The chain is built from TRBV6-6 and TRBJ1-4; D unresolved. The germline V gene has CDR1 MNHNY and CDR2 SVGAGI (reference sequence). Trimming removed 6 bases from V and 6 bases from J, with 8 bases in between. This CDR3 is built from 12 residues. In DNA form, the CDR3 reads TGTGCCAGCAGATCCCCCGATGAAAAACTGTTTTTT. This translates into CASRSPDEKLFF.

The chain has TRBV5-4 and TRBJ2-1, with D tentatively TRBD1 (5 bases). Looked up from germline, CDR1 is SGHNT and CDR2 is YYREEE (reference sequence). CDR3 length equals 15 residues. The V end lost 0 bases, the J end lost 9 bases, and 16 bases lay between the germline ends. Here the CDR3 reads CASSLESRGRSEQFF. The CDR3 coding sequence is TGTGCCAGCAGCTTGGAGTCTAGGGGTAGGAGTGAGCAGTTCTTC.

The gene calls are TRBV5-8 and TRBJ2-3; 7 positions agree with TRBD1. In germline, CDR1 is SGHTS, CDR2 YDEGEE. The CDR3 spans 15 residues. V was clipped by 3 bases and J by 3 bases; unmatched bases: 7. The CDR3 protein is CASSSTGSITDTQYF. The DNA for the CDR3 is TGTGCCAGCAGCTCGACAGGGAGTATTACAGATACGCAGTATTTT.

The J gene is TRBJ1-2, the V gene TRBV10-3, with D possibly matching TRBD1 (5 bases). The V end was cut by 10 bases, the J end by 5 bases, with 20 bases between. The CDR3 runs to 14 residues. The germline V gene encodes CDR1 ENHRY and CDR2 SYGVKD. This chain's CDR3 is CATSVGAGRYGYTF. CDR3 DNA: TGTGCCACATCCGTCGGGGCAGGGAGGTATGGCTACACCTTC.

This rearrangement joins TRBV29-1 to TRBJ1-3; 7 bases align to TRBD1. The CDR3 spans 12 residues. V was clipped by 6 bases and J by 4 bases; unmatched bases: 3. The germline V gene encodes CDR1 SQVTM and CDR2 ANQGSEA. For the CDR3, the DNA is TGCAGCGTGACAGGGCCCGGAAACACCATATATTTT. Its protein is CSVTGPGNTIYF.

In DNA, the CDR3 is TGTGCCAGCAGCTCCGGACCCGGGACTTTAGGGCGTGACCAGTACTTC. Translating gives CASSSGPGTLGRDQYF. The rearrangement links TRBV7-8 to TRBJ2-5, with TRBD2 as a possible D gene (6 bases). Trimming stripped 4 bases from V and 10 bases from J, with 25 bases between. The CDR3 has 16 residues. CDR1 is SGHVS and CDR2 is FQNEAQ in the germline V gene.

This sequence joins TRBV5-1 and TRBJ2-2; the D gene is possibly TRBD2 (6 bases). The germline V gene has CDR1 SGHRS and CDR2 YFSETQ. Trimming stripped 0 bases from V and 6 bases from J, with 12 bases between. The CDR3 loop spans 15 amino acids. CDR3: CASSLDGREAGELFF. The CDR3 nucleotides read TGCGCCAGCAGCTTGGATGGCAGGGAGGCCGGGGAGCTGTTTTTT.

The chain recombines TRBV14 with TRBJ1-3; D may be TRBD1 (5 bases). Germline V gives CDR1 SGHDN, CDR2 FVKESK. The CDR3 has 16 amino acids. Trimming shortened V by 1 base and J by 0 bases, and 10 bases separated the two germline ends. The CDR3: CASSQGWGLSGNTIYF. CDR3 nucleotides: TGTGCCAGCAGCCAAGGATGGGGCCTCTCTGGAAACACCATATATTTT.